The clone carrying this T cell receptor (beta chain) was counted many times. One entry per CDR3 protein results from TCRdb running MiXCR on the 5' RACE reads. The data contain some 130,000 distinct CDR3 sequences, about 7.3% of them singletons. The sample is drawn from a study of CD8 T cells in ankylosing spondylitis. V was clipped by 1 base and J by 4 bases; unmatched bases: 7. Germline V lookup: CDR1 SGHRS, CDR2 YFSETQ. The CDR3 loop spans 16 amino acids. This receptor was obtained from a female donor with ankylosing spondylitis or in good health (not recorded which). The sequenced material came from blood, either unsorted or a sorted T cell fraction (not recorded which). V is TRBV5-1 and J is TRBJ1-3, with 8 bases lining up with TRBD1. The CDR3 loop is CASSLLRQGPGNTIYF. The CDR3 DNA reads as TGCGCCAGCAGCTTGCTCAGACAGGGGCCCGGAAACACCATATATTTT.